The clone carrying this TCR beta chain was recorded a few times. The data stem from a study of T cells in Graves' hyperthyroidism and ophthalmopathy. Turning to the study itself: Peripheral blood samples were taken at initial diagnosis, prior to any treatment.

The CDR3 spans 15 residues. Losses at the gene ends were 5 bases for V and 6 bases for J; bases not matched to a gene: 15. Germline CDR1 DFQATT, CDR2 SNEGSKA (reference sequence). Graves' hyperthyroidism showing no ophthalmopathy progression within 18 months was considered stable. The investigators amplified TCR beta CDR3 regions from RNA transcripts. An initial round of RT-PCR targeting the TCR CDR3 relied on the HTBI primer set. TCRdb used MiXCR to reprocess the multiplex PCR reads, holding one entry per CDR3 protein. The sample contains 300,000 to 350,000 distinct CDR3 sequences, 16% of which appear only once.

Sequenced input: blood. The chain combines TRBV20-1 with TRBJ2-7; TRBD2 agrees at 8 bases. This receptor was taken from a man aged 25-45 years with Graves' hyperthyroidism. Here the CDR3 DNA reads TGCAGTGCTCGCTACTCCGGGACTAGGGGGGCCGAGCAGTACTTC. Translating it yields CSARYSGTRGAEQYF.